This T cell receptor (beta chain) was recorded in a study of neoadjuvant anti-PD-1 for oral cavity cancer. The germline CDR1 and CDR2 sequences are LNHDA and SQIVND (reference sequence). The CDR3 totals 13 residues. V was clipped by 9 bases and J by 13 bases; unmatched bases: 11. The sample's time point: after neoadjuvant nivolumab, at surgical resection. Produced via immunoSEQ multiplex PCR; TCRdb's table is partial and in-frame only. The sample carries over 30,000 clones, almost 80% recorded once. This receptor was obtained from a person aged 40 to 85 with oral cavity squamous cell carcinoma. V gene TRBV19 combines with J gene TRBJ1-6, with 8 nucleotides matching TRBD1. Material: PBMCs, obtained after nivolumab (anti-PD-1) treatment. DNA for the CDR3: TGTGCCAGAAGGACAGGGCCGAGCGGGCCCCTCCACTTT. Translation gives CARRTGPSGPLHF.